This T cell receptor (beta chain) came from a study of CXCR3-negative and CXCR3-positive naive CD8 T cells. Study results and caveats: Comparison of naive cells showed more hydrophobic TRB CDR3s in CXCR3-positive than in CXCR3-negative naive cells. The majority of assays used fresh PBMCs, and CXCR3 expression partially decreased after cryopreservation.

This CDR3 is built from 16 residues. Germline assignment: CDR1 SGHVS and CDR2 FQNEAQ. Comment on this clonotype: Its antigen remains unknown.

The method, 5' RACE with UMI labels, was used to prepare the TRB cDNA libraries. TCRdb processed the 5' RACE reads again and assigns one entry to each CDR3 protein, with no DNA. Its clone listing holds fewer than 90,000 distinct CDR3 sequences. This TCR derives from a human donor in good health. Some clones in this sample may be carry-over from other donors' samples. V gene TRBV7-8 combines with J gene TRBJ1-5. The sequenced material came from naive CXCR3+ CD8+ T cells from blood. The subset denotes: CD45RO-CCR7+CD27+CD95- naive CD8+ T cells expressing CXCR3 (TNR3+). The CDR3: CASSLAPGGGNQPQHF.